This record looks at one T cell receptor (beta chain) sequence and its context. Its antigen is not identified. The CDR3 loop spans 21 amino acids. Losses at the gene ends were 0 bases for V and 8 bases for J; bases not matched to a gene: 18. Germline CDR1 and CDR2: LNHNV and YYDKDF (reference sequence). A second PCR, run for roughly 7 to 11 cycles, used a sample-barcoded 5' primer plus a J-beta primer mix. Each cDNA molecule received a tag from a template-switch adaptor that had 12 random nucleotides. TCRdb redid the calling of the 5' RACE reads with MiXCR, one entry per CDR3 protein. The sample records about 1 million distinct CDR3 sequences, 40% to 45% being singletons. These data belong to a study of blood T cells in healthy people across ages. Study-level results: The donors' CMV status was not determined, possibly confounding changes in expanded clonotypes. Aged donors had fewer naive CD4+ cells and lower diversity than long-lived donors. Older age went with lower TCR beta diversity per million T cells, in a roughly linear way.

The source of this sequence is a woman aged 55-69 years in good health. Sequencing was performed on blood. This chain links TRBV15 with TRBJ2-1; 14 bases agree with TRBD2. CDR3 protein: CATSRDMVVGTSGRGGDEQFF. In nucleotides, the CDR3 is TGTGCCACCAGCAGAGATATGGTGGTCGGGACTAGCGGGAGAGGGGGGGATGAGCAGTTCTTC.